This T cell receptor (beta chain) is drawn from a study of shared clonotypes between healthy human individuals. Trimming at V came to 8 bases and at J to 5 bases, leaving 3 bases not matched to a gene. Per the germline V gene, CDR1 is SNHLY and CDR2 is FYNNEI. This CDR3 comprises 13 residues. Sorted-subset replicate PCRs used around 200 ng of genomic DNA. This amount corresponded to about 30,000 T cell genomes. This table comes from immunoSEQ multiplex PCR, and its TCRdb copy is limited to in-frame clones, with some not included. The data contain approximately 530,000 clones, more than 95% of them singletons.

The genes are TRBV2 and TRBJ1-5; TRBD1 agrees at 10 bases. This clonotype was sampled from a woman in her 30s in good health. Specimen: naive CD4+ T cells sorted from blood. As to subset: CD45RA+ positively selected. CDR3 coding DNA: TGTGCCAGCGGGGGACAGGGGCATCAGCCCCAGCATTTT. The encoded protein is CASGGQGHQPQHF.